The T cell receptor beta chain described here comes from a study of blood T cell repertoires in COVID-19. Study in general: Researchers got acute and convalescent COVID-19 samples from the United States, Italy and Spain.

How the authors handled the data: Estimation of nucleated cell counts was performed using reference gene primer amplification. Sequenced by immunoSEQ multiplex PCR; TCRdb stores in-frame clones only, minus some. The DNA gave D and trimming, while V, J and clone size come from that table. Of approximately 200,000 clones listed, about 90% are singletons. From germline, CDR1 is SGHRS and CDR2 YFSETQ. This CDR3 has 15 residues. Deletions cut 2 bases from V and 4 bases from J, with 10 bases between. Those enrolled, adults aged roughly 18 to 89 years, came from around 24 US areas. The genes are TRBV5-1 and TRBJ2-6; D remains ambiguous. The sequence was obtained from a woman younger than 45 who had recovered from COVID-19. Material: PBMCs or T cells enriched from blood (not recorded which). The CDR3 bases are TGCGCCAGCAGCTTAAGGAGCTCCGGGGCCAACGTCCTGACTTTC. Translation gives CASSLRSSGANVLTF.